Listed here are 5 T cell receptor beta chains from one sample, sequenced in a study of control samples from healthy donors and cancer patients. The assay was immunoSEQ multiplex PCR, and TCRdb's table has in-frame clones only and misses some. The sample yields about 94,000 clones, approximately 90% seen once. The sequencing sample was made of blood. The receptors were sampled from a woman aged 18-35 years in good health.

The chain has TRBV2 and TRBJ2-7; possible D gene TRBD2, 5 bases. The V end was cut by 7 bases, the J end by 6 bases, with 19 bases between. Looked up from germline, CDR1 is SNHLY and CDR2 is FYNNEI. This CDR3 comprises 14 residues. DNA of the CDR3: TGTGCCAGCAATCCTAGCCCGACACTCGGCGAGCAGTACTTC. This sequence encodes CASNPSPTLGEQYF.

The J gene is TRBJ2-5, the V gene TRBV29-1; TRBD2 is a possible D gene (6 bases). Trimming pared 7 bases from V and 2 bases from J, leaving 11 bases between. The CDR3 is 12 amino acids. CDR1 is SQVTM and CDR2 is ANQGSEA in the germline V gene. CDR3: CSGLEAQETQYF. The CDR3, as DNA: TGCAGCGGACTAGAGGCACAAGAGACCCAGTACTTC.

The chain employs TRBV24-1 and TRBJ2-3; D is unresolved. The length of the CDR3 is 16 residues. The V end lost 0 bases, the J end lost 0 bases, and 9 bases lay between the germline ends. Germline V gene data show CDR1 as KGHDR and CDR2 as SFDVKD. The CDR3 region is CATSDLARDSTDTQYF. The CDR3 DNA sequence: TGTGCCACCAGTGATTTGGCCCGCGACAGCACAGATACGCAGTATTTT.

The V call is TRBV6-2 or TRBV6-3, the J call TRBJ1-2; the D is unclear. Germline CDR1 MNHEY, CDR2 SVGEGT. The V end was cut by 4 bases, the J end by 8 bases, with 14 bases between. This CDR3 region has 13 residues. The CDR3 reads CASSSLAAEGYTF. The CDR3 DNA reads as TGTGCCAGCAGTTCCTTGGCGGCAGAGGGCTACACCTTC.

The genes are TRBV13 and TRBJ2-7, with 7 bases fitting TRBD2. CDR1 is PRHDT and CDR2 is FYEKMQ in the germline V gene (reference sequence). V gave up 3 bases and J gave up 7 bases; unmatched junction bases: 3. The CDR3 is 12 residues long. The CDR3 sequence is CASSFRGGEQYF. The CDR3 nucleotides are TGTGCCAGCAGCTTCCGGGGAGGGGAGCAGTACTTC. The variable domain in full, with the rest retrieved from reference TRBV13 and TRBJ2-7, is AAGVIQSPRHLIKEKRETATLKCYPIPRHDTVYWYQQGPGQDPQFLISFYEKMQSDKGSIPDRFSAQQFSDYHSELNMSSLELGDSALYFCASSFRGGEQYFGPGTRLTVT.